The sequence of this TCR beta chain was determined in a study of blood T cell repertoires in COVID-19. Recruited during active infection, patients (from Seattle) were subsequently followed longitudinally. Data came from immunoSEQ multiplex PCR; TCRdb stores just in-frame clones and leaves some out. The sample holds about 200,000 clones, about 86% seen once. The CDR3 contains 21 residues. V dropped 3 bases and J dropped 0 bases, with 28 bases sitting between them. The germline V gene has CDR1 ENHRY and CDR2 SYGVKD. V usage is TRBV10-3 and J usage is TRBJ2-3; weak D call: TRBD2 (6 bases). Material: peripheral blood. This TCR derives from a woman aged 50 to 60 with COVID-19, enrolled during active disease. Written as DNA, the CDR3 is TGTGCCATCAGTGAACCTAGCGCTCTGCCGGGGCGGATTGCTAGCACAGATACGCAGTATTTT. It specifies CAISEPSALPGRIASTDTQYF.